These T cell receptor beta chains were read from a single sample in a study of blood T cells in healthy people across ages. TCRdb analysed the 5' RACE reads with MiXCR anew, one entry per CDR3 protein. The repertoire holds about 640,000 distinct CDR3 sequences, with 45% to 65% as singletons. The sample was blood. These receptors all come from a man in his 60s in good health. Each CDR3 is given with its conserved first and last residue. D genes are given only for firm matches. Clone size appears in some rows only: once, few, many, or a class for an expanded clone.

size: few
V: TRBV9
length: 15
D: .
J: TRBJ2-5
CDR3: CASSTEGHRQETQYF
DNA: TGTGCCAGCAGCACCGAGGGGCACAGGCAAGAGACCCAGTACTTC

size: .
V: TRBV6-5
length: 13
D: .
J: TRBJ2-7
CDR3: CASSGSSSYEQYF
DNA: TGTGCCAGCAGTGGCAGCAGCTCCTACGAGCAGTACTTC

size: few
V: TRBV15
length: 15
D: TRBD1
J: TRBJ2-7
CDR3: CATSSPGQLSYEQYF
DNA: TGTGCCACCAGCAGTCCGGGACAGTTATCCTACGAGCAGTACTTC

size: .
V: TRBV25-1
length: 12
D: .
J: TRBJ2-5
CDR3: CASSEGHRVQYF
DNA: TGTGCCAGCAGTGAAGGGCATCGGGTGCAGTACTTC

size: .
V: TRBV3-1
length: 15
D: .
J: TRBJ2-5
CDR3: CASSQVWHRGETQYF
DNA: TGTGCCAGCAGCCAAGTATGGCATAGAGGCGAGACCCAGTACTTC

size: .
V: TRBV20-1
length: 13
D: .
J: TRBJ1-5
CDR3: CSAPGGNNQPQHF
DNA: TGCAGTGCTCCTGGCGGGAACAATCAGCCCCAGCATTTT

size: few
V: TRBV29-1
length: 14
D: .
J: TRBJ2-4
CDR3: CSGLGSLPKNIQYF
DNA: TGCAGCGGCCTCGGGTCTCTCCCCAAAAACATTCAGTACTTC

size: .
V: TRBV11-2
length: 16
D: .
J: TRBJ1-4
CDR3: CASSLGPSRRGEKLFF
DNA: TGTGCCAGCAGCTTAGGTCCTTCCCGGCGCGGGGAAAAACTGTTTTTT

size: few
V: TRBV2
length: 14
D: TRBD1
J: TRBJ1-1
CDR3: CASSERGQVTEAFF
DNA: TGTGCCAGCAGTGAGAGGGGACAGGTTACTGAAGCTTTCTTT

size: .
V: TRBV5-1
length: 15
D: TRBD1
J: TRBJ1-1
CDR3: CASSLQGAVGTEAFF
DNA: TGCGCCAGCAGCTTGCAGGGGGCGGTTGGCACTGAAGCTTTCTTT

size: .
V: TRBV29-1
length: 11
D: .
J: TRBJ2-7
CDR3: CSVSDFYEQYF
DNA: TGCAGCGTTTCCGACTTTTACGAGCAGTACTTC

size: .
V: TRBV4-1
length: 15
D: .
J: TRBJ1-1
CDR3: CASSQKGLGGTEAFF
DNA: TGCGCCAGCAGCCAAAAAGGTCTGGGAGGTACTGAAGCTTTCTTT

size: few
V: TRBV4-2
length: 15
D: .
J: TRBJ2-3
CDR3: CASSQGATSTDTQYF
DNA: TGTGCCAGCAGCCAAGGGGCGACTAGCACAGATACGCAGTATTTT

size: .
V: TRBV12-3/TRBV12-4
length: 13
D: .
J: TRBJ1-1
CDR3: CASSALGNTEAFF
DNA: TGTGCCAGCAGTGCATTGGGGAACACTGAAGCTTTCTTT

size: .
V: TRBV10-3
length: 17
D: .
J: TRBJ1-2
CDR3: CATSEDATASENYGYTF
DNA: TGTGCCACCAGTGAGGATGCGACAGCATCCGAAAACTATGGCTACACCTTC

size: .
V: TRBV2
length: 14
D: .
J: TRBJ1-6
CDR3: CASRQGSRNSPLHF
DNA: TGTGCCAGCAGGCAGGGTTCCCGTAATTCACCCCTCCACTTT

size: few
V: TRBV29-1
length: 13
D: TRBD1
J: TRBJ2-5
CDR3: CSTGTVGSETQYF
DNA: TGCAGCACAGGGACAGTGGGGTCGGAGACCCAGTACTTC

size: few
V: TRBV20-1
length: 13
D: TRBD1
J: TRBJ2-5
CDR3: CSARNRGQETQYF
DNA: TGCAGTGCTAGAAACAGGGGCCAAGAGACCCAGTACTTC

size: few
V: TRBV7-2
length: 15
D: .
J: TRBJ2-5
CDR3: CASSSPSGISATQYF
DNA: TGTGCCAGCAGCTCCCCGAGTGGGATATCGGCGACCCAGTACTTC

size: few
V: TRBV4-2
length: 15
D: .
J: TRBJ2-7
CDR3: CASNYPRDPRREQYF
DNA: TGTGCCAGCAACTACCCTAGGGACCCACGACGGGAGCAGTACTTC

size: .
V: TRBV5-8
length: 14
D: .
J: TRBJ1-2
CDR3: CASSSITTVTSYTF
DNA: TGTGCCAGCAGCTCGATAACCACAGTCACCAGCTACACCTTC

size: few
V: TRBV28
length: 13
D: .
J: TRBJ2-5
CDR3: CASVPGHQETQYF
DNA: TGTGCCAGCGTCCCGGGACATCAAGAGACCCAGTACTTC

size: .
V: TRBV20-1
length: 14
D: TRBD1
J: TRBJ1-1
CDR3: CSARDNRGNTEAFF
DNA: TGCAGTGCTAGAGATAACAGGGGCAACACTGAAGCTTTCTTT

size: few
V: TRBV20-1
length: 14
D: .
J: TRBJ2-6
CDR3: CSAIRDSGANVLTF
DNA: TGCAGTGCTATAAGGGACTCTGGGGCCAACGTCCTGACTTTC

size: .
V: TRBV5-1
length: 14
D: .
J: TRBJ2-5
CDR3: CASTAGQRQETQYF
DNA: TGCGCCAGCACTGCGGGACAAAGACAAGAGACCCAGTACTTC

size: .
V: TRBV3-1
length: 14
D: .
J: TRBJ2-5
CDR3: CASSQDAGSETQYF
DNA: TGTGCCAGCAGCCAAGATGCGGGCTCGGAGACCCAGTACTTC

size: few
V: TRBV7-9
length: 14
D: TRBD2
J: TRBJ2-5
CDR3: CASSSSSGGPLEYF
DNA: TGTGCCAGCAGCTCTAGTAGCGGGGGCCCGTTAGAGTACTTC

size: few
V: TRBV10-3
length: 15
D: .
J: TRBJ2-7
CDR3: CAISESRGSSYEQYF
DNA: TGTGCCATCAGTGAGTCTCGGGGGTCCTCCTACGAGCAGTACTTC

size: .
V: TRBV6-2/TRBV6-3
length: 14
D: TRBD1
J: TRBJ1-2
CDR3: CASSYRPGGYGYTF
DNA: TGTGCCAGCAGTTACCGTCCAGGGGGCTATGGCTACACCTTC

size: few
V: TRBV28
length: 17
D: .
J: TRBJ1-5
CDR3: CASSLAGTGTLNQPQHF
DNA: TGTGCCAGCAGTTTGGCGGGCACAGGGACCCTCAATCAGCCCCAGCATTTT

size: .
V: TRBV6-1
length: 14
D: .
J: TRBJ2-7
CDR3: CASSTDQRFYEQYF
DNA: TGTGCCAGCTCAACTGATCAAAGATTCTACGAGCAGTACTTC

size: .
V: TRBV12-3/TRBV12-4
length: 15
D: TRBD2
J: TRBJ2-3
CDR3: CASSQLAGPTDTQYF
DNA: TGTGCCAGCAGTCAACTAGCGGGGCCCACAGATACGCAGTATTTT

size: few
V: TRBV5-6
length: 14
D: .
J: TRBJ1-1
CDR3: CASSLALLDTEAFF
DNA: TGTGCCAGCAGCTTGGCCCTCCTCGACACTGAAGCTTTCTTT

size: once
V: TRBV28
length: 14
D: .
J: TRBJ1-4
CDR3: CASTGGLSREKLFF
DNA: TGTGCCAGCACTGGGGGGCTTTCCCGCGAAAAACTGTTTTTT

size: .
V: TRBV6-6
length: 12
D: .
J: TRBJ2-7
CDR3: CASKPRGDEQYF
DNA: TGTGCCAGCAAGCCCAGGGGAGACGAGCAGTACTTC

size: .
V: TRBV20-1
length: 16
D: .
J: TRBJ1-5
CDR3: CSARPQGGPSMGPQHF
DNA: TGCAGTGCTAGACCCCAAGGAGGGCCCTCCATGGGGCCCCAGCATTTT

size: .
V: TRBV5-1
length: 15
D: .
J: TRBJ2-5
CDR3: CASSPGGRYQETQYF
DNA: TGCGCCAGCAGCCCCGGGGGTCGGTACCAAGAGACCCAGTACTTC

size: many
V: TRBV4-2
length: 12
D: .
J: TRBJ2-3
CDR3: CASSQRTDTQYF
DNA: TGTGCCAGCAGCCAACGGACAGATACGCAGTATTTT

size: few
V: TRBV5-1
length: 14
D: TRBD1
J: TRBJ1-2
CDR3: CASSLGDRNYGYTF
DNA: TGTGCCAGCAGCTTAGGGGACAGAAACTATGGCTACACCTTC